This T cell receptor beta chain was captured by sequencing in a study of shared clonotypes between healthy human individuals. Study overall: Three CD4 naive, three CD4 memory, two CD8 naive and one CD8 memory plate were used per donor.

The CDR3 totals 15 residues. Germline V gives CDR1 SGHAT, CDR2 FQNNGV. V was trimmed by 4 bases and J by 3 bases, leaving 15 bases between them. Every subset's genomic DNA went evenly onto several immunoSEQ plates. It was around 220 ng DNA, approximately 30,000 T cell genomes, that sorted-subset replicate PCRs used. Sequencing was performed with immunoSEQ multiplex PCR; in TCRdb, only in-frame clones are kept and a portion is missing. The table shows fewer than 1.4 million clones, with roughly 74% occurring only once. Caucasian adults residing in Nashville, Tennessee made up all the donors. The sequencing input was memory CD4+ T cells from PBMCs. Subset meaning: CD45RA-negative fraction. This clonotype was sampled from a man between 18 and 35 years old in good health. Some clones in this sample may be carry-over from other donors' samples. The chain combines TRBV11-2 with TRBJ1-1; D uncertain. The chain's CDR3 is CASSSPMGVDTEAFF. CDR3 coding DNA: TGTGCCAGCAGCTCCCCTATGGGCGTCGACACTGAAGCTTTCTTT. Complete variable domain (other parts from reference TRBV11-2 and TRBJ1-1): EAGVAQSPRYKIIEKRQSVAFWCNPISGHATLYWYQQILGQGPKLLIQFQNNGVVDDSQLPKDRFSAERLKGVDSTLKIQPAKLEDSAVYLCASSSPMGVDTEAFFGQGTRLTVV.